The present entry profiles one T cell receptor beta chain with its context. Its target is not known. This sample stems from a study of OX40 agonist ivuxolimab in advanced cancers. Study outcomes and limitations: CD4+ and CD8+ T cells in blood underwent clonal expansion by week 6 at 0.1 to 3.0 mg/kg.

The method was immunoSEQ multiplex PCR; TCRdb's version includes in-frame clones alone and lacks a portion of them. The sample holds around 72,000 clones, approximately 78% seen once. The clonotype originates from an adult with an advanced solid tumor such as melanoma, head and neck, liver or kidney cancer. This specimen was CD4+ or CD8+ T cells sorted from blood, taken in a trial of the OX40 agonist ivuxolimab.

CDR3 in amino acids: CASSYPGQGRGLNTGELFF. For the CDR3, the DNA is TGTGCCAGCAGCTATCCGGGACAGGGACGTGGGTTGAACACCGGGGAGCTGTTTTTT. V usage is TRBV7-9 and J usage is TRBJ2-2; TRBD1 agrees at 9 bases. The V and J ends lost 4 bases and 1 base, in that order; junction bases with no gene match: 13. Germline CDR1 is SEHNR and CDR2 is FQNEAQ (reference sequence). CDR3 length: 19 residues.